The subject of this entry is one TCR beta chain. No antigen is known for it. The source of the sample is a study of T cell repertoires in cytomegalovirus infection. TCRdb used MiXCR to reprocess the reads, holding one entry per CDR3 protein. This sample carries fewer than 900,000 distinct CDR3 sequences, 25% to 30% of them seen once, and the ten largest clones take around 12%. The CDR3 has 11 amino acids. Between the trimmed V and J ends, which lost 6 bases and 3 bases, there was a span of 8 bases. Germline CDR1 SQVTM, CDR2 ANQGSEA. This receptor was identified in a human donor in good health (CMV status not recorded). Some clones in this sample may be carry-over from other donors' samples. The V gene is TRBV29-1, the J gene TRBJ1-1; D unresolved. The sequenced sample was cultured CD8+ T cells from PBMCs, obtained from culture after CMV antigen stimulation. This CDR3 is CSVLRDTEAFF. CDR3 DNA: TGCAGCGTCCTACGGGACACTGAAGCTTTCTTT. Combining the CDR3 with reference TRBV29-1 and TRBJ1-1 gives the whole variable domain SAVISQKPSRDICQRGTSLTIQCQVDSQVTMMFWYRQQPGQSLTLIATANQGSEATYESGFVIDKFPISRPNLTFSTLTVSNMSPEDSSIYLCSVLRDTEAFFGQGTRLTVV.